These 22 T cell receptor beta chains were sequenced from one sample in a study of T cell changes during pregnancy in multiple sclerosis. Measured with immunoSEQ multiplex PCR; TCRdb has only the in-frame clones, and not every one. The table includes about 92,000 clones, almost 95% detected once. The starting material was peripheral blood, obtained in the first trimester of pregnancy. These receptors all stem from a female donor with multiple sclerosis, enrolled in a pregnancy study.

The chain recombines TRBV25-1 with TRBJ2-3, with D uncertain. The CDR3 spans 15 residues. V was clipped by 2 bases and J by 2 bases, with 11 bases between them. Germline V gene lookup returns CDR1 MGHDK and CDR2 SYGVNS. This CDR3 reads CASSERMSSTDTQYF. In nucleotides, the CDR3 is TGTGCCAGCAGTGAACGTATGTCCTCCACAGATACGCAGTATTTT. The full variable domain, in which reference TRBV25-1 and TRBJ2-3 provide the parts outside the CDR3, is EADIYQTPRYLVIGTGKKITLECSQTMGHDKMYWYQQDPGMELHLIHYSYGVNSTEKGDLSSESTVSRIRTEHFPLTLESARPSHTSQYLCASSERMSSTDTQYFGPGTRLTVL.

The chain links TRBV27 to TRBJ2-3, with a weak D call TRBD2 (5 bases). CDR3 length: 16 residues. Trimming cost V 2 bases and J 4 bases, with 16 bases left between them. Germline CDR1 and CDR2: MNHEY and SMNVEV (reference sequence). The CDR3, as DNA: TGTGCCAGCAGTTTAGGGTTAGGAGGTGGCGCAGATACGCAGTATTTT. It translates to CASSLGLGGGADTQYF.

V gene TRBV5-1 combines with J gene TRBJ1-3; tentatively, D is TRBD1 (5 bases). The CDR3 has 17 residues. The ends were cut back, 0 bases at V and 0 bases at J, with 13 bases in the middle. Per the germline V gene, CDR1 is SGHRS and CDR2 is YFSETQ. CDR3 DNA sequence: TGCGCCAGCAGCTTGGACCCCCCGGACATCTCTGGAAACACCATATATTTT. It specifies CASSLDPPDISGNTIYF. The full variable domain, in which reference TRBV5-1 and TRBJ1-3 provide the parts outside the CDR3, is KAGVTQTPRYLIKTRGQQVTLSCSPISGHRSVSWYQQTPGQGLQFLFEYFSETQRNKGNFPGRFSGRQFSNSRSEMNVSTLELGDSALYLCASSLDPPDISGNTIYFGEGSWLTVV.

The chain couples TRBV19 to TRBJ2-7; TRBD1 is a possible D gene (5 bases). Germline CDR1 reads LNHDA; CDR2 reads SQIVND (reference sequence). The CDR3 covers 11 residues. V lost 8 bases and J lost 6, with 11 bases in between. The CDR3 DNA follows: TGTGCCAGTTCACTTGGGGCCGAGCAGTACTTC. Translation: CASSLGAEQYF.

This chain joins TRBV4-1 and TRBJ2-1, with unresolved D. Germline V gives CDR1 MGHRA, CDR2 YSYEKL. The CDR3 has 14 residues. Trimming removed 0 bases at V and 7 bases at J, with 10 bases between. CDR3 nucleotide sequence: TGCGCCAGCAGCCAAGATCCCCAGAGGAATGAGCAGTTCTTC. Protein product: CASSQDPQRNEQFF.

The chain recombines TRBV28 with TRBJ2-2; TRBD2 agrees at 14 bases. Germline V gene lookup returns CDR1 MDHEN and CDR2 SYDVKM. J was trimmed by 5 bases and V by 8 bases; bases with no gene match: 4. The CDR3 has 15 amino acids. CDR3 loop: CASVGLAGGTGELFF. CDR3 in DNA: TGTGCCAGCGTCGGACTAGCGGGAGGAACCGGGGAGCTGTTTTTT.

This sequence joins TRBV11-2 and TRBJ1-2; 12 nucleotides line up with TRBD1. The V segment lost 4 bases and the J segment 4 bases; nucleotides outside the gene matches: 10. The CDR3 runs to 17 residues. The germline CDR1 and CDR2 sequences are SGHAT and FQNNGV. CDR3 sequence (DNA): TGTGCCAGCAGCTACCTCCGGGACAGGGGGCGCTTCTATGGCTACACCTTC. Protein sequence: CASSYLRDRGRFYGYTF.

V usage is TRBV5-1 and J usage is TRBJ1-2; the D gene is possibly TRBD1 (5 bases). CDR3 length: 14 residues. V lost 4 bases and J 2 bases, leaving 12 bases between the germline ends. The germline CDR1 and CDR2 sequences are SGHRS and YFSETQ. CDR3 in amino acids: CASSPETVNYGYTF. The CDR3 DNA follows: TGCGCCAGCAGCCCTGAGACAGTGAACTATGGCTACACCTTC.

The gene calls are TRBV28 and TRBJ2-1, with 9 bases matching TRBD1. The CDR3 spans 15 residues. The J segment lost 7 bases and the V segment lost 2 bases, leaving 6 bases of the junction unmatched. Germline V lookup: CDR1 MDHEN, CDR2 SYDVKM. This chain's CDR3 is CASSLRTGAGNEQFF. CDR3 sequence (DNA): TGTGCCAGCAGTTTACGGACAGGGGCCGGGAATGAGCAGTTCTTC.

This chain links TRBV15 with TRBJ2-3, with D tentatively TRBD2 (6 bases). CDR3 length equals 14 residues. The germline V gene encodes CDR1 LNHNV and CDR2 YYDKDF (reference sequence). With 1 base removed from V and 4 bases from J, the gap between germline ends came to 9 bases. The CDR3 protein is CATSRAGVPDTQYF. CDR3 nucleotide sequence: TGTGCCACCAGCAGAGCGGGAGTACCAGATACGCAGTATTTT.

V usage is TRBV27 and J usage is TRBJ2-7; the D gene is possibly TRBD2 (6 bases). The V gene's germline CDR1 is MNHEY and CDR2 SMNVEV (reference sequence). The V gene lost 2 bases and the J gene lost 6 bases, with 17 bases spanning the gap. The CDR3 loop spans 15 amino acids. CDR3 protein: CASSLRAGWGFEQYF. Written as DNA, the CDR3 is TGTGCCAGCAGTTTAAGGGCGGGATGGGGATTCGAGCAGTACTTC.

J is TRBJ2-7 and V is TRBV7-9, with 7 bases lining up with TRBD1. Trimming took 4 bases from V and 1 from J; bases not matched to a gene: 1. Germline V CDR1 and CDR2: SEHNR, FQNEAQ (reference sequence). This CDR3 comprises 13 residues. CDR3 protein: CASSSGQSYEQYF. The CDR3 region has the DNA TGTGCCAGCAGCTCGGGACAGTCCTACGAGCAGTACTTC.

This chain connects TRBV28 to TRBJ2-1; 10 bases align to TRBD2. Germline lookup yields CDR1 MDHEN and CDR2 SYDVKM. The CDR3 consists of 15 residues. After removal of 5 bases from V and 10 bases from J, the junction contained 11 bases not matched to a gene. DNA for the CDR3: TGTGCCAGCAGTCTAGCGGGAGACCAGTGGGGAGAGCAGTTCTTC. Residues: CASSLAGDQWGEQFF.

V gene TRBV28 combines with J gene TRBJ2-7, with 8 bases that match TRBD2. The CDR3 extends over 14 amino acids. Germline CDR1 and CDR2: MDHEN and SYDVKM. J gave up 3 bases and V 6 bases, and 7 bases lay outside the gene matches. CDR3: CASRKAGANYEQYF. The CDR3 DNA reads TGTGCCAGCAGAAAAGCGGGAGCGAACTACGAGCAGTACTTC.

This clone was counted once. The chain couples TRBV18 to TRBJ2-7; D possibly corresponds to TRBD1 (6 bases). Germline CDR1 reads KGHSH; CDR2 reads LQKENI. The CDR3 spans 14 residues. V was shortened by 2 bases and J by 5 bases, with 13 bases between the two germline ends. CDR3 residues: CASSPGQGLDEQYF. The DNA for the CDR3 is TGTGCCAGCTCACCAGGCCAGGGGCTGGACGAGCAGTACTTC.

V gene TRBV5-1 combines with J gene TRBJ2-1; 13 positions match TRBD2. Germline assignment: CDR1 SGHRS and CDR2 YFSETQ. CDR3 length equals 15 residues. With V trimmed by 3 bases and J by 9 bases, 6 bases remained unmatched. The CDR3 here is CASSSGLAGEAEQFF. The CDR3 region has the DNA TGCGCCAGCAGCTCTGGACTAGCGGGAGAAGCTGAGCAGTTCTTC. The full variable domain, its missing parts supplied by reference TRBV5-1 and TRBJ2-1, is KAGVTQTPRYLIKTRGQQVTLSCSPISGHRSVSWYQQTPGQGLQFLFEYFSETQRNKGNFPGRFSGRQFSNSRSEMNVSTLELGDSALYLCASSSGLAGEAEQFFGPGTRLTVL.

Regarding this clone: This specimen includes other DNA sequences encoding the same CDR3. V gene TRBV6-5 combines with J gene TRBJ1-1; D gene unclear. The CDR3 loop spans 15 amino acids. Germline V gene sequence: CDR1 MNHEY, CDR2 SVGAGI. V lost 2 bases and J lost 4, with 14 bases in between. The CDR3 sequence is CASSYATGGGTEAFF. The CDR3 region has the DNA TGTGCCAGCAGTTACGCCACTGGAGGCGGCACTGAAGCTTTCTTT.

The CDR3 DNA reads as TGTGCCAGCAGTCCAGGGACAGGGGGAGGGGAGCTGTTTTTT. Encoded protein: CASSPGTGGGELFF. The V gene is TRBV27, the J gene TRBJ2-2, with 11 bases identical to TRBD1. V was clipped by 5 bases and J by 8 bases; unmatched bases: 4. Germline V gives CDR1 MNHEY, CDR2 SMNVEV (reference sequence). This CDR3 contains 14 residues.

This clone appeared once. The J gene is TRBJ1-1, the V gene TRBV5-1; no clear D. Trimming pared 0 bases from V and 2 bases from J, leaving 11 bases between. Germline assignment: CDR1 SGHRS and CDR2 YFSETQ. This CDR3 spans 15 amino acids. CDR3 amino acids: CASSLVSRLNTEAFF. The CDR3 DNA follows: TGCGCCAGCAGCTTGGTTAGCAGACTTAACACTGAAGCTTTCTTT.

The chain links TRBV2 to TRBJ2-6, with a possible D match to TRBD1 (5 bases). The length of the CDR3 is 15 residues. Germline loops: CDR1 SNHLY, CDR2 FYNNEI. Deletions cut 6 bases from V and 4 bases from J, with 13 bases between. The CDR3 is CASSPLGVGANVLTF. The CDR3 DNA reads as TGTGCCAGCAGCCCCTTAGGGGTCGGGGCCAACGTCCTGACTTTC.

This clone showed up just once. The CDR3 DNA is TGTGCCAGCAGCCGAGGACAGTATGGCTACACCTTC. This sequence encodes CASSRGQYGYTF. The chain joins TRBV28 to TRBJ1-2; possibly TRBD1 for D (6 bases). The CDR3 spans 12 residues. The V end lost 6 bases, the J end lost 5 bases, and 10 bases lay between the germline ends. Per germline, CDR1 MDHEN and CDR2 SYDVKM.

V usage is TRBV9 and J usage is TRBJ1-2; TRBD1 aligns across 9 bases. V trimming: 3 bases; J trimming: 8 bases; junction bases outside the gene matches: 20. CDR3 length: 18 amino acids. The germline CDR1 and CDR2 sequences are SGDLS and YYNGEE. The CDR3 DNA follows: TGTGCCAGCAGCGCCACCGGCCGGGACAGGGAAACTACGAGGGGCTACACCTTC. Protein: CASSATGRDRETTRGYTF.